This entry concerns a single T cell receptor beta chain. Its antigen is not identified. Time point of the sample: healthy volunteer bleed at 2 weeks. Sequencing started from total RNA isolated from unfractionated whole blood. This sample is drawn from a study of human T cells and chemical hapten exposure. Background on the study: Mainly, slight library volume differences in the pool made TCR yields vary. Whole-study findings and limits: Those TCRs sitting above 1 in 1000 frequency stayed the same with DPC sensitization.

Library preparation tagged each individual cDNA molecule with a unique molecular identifier. In the study's own analysis: The number of TCRs in each sample had a median of about 96,000 and spanned roughly 23,224 to 750,000. TCRdb reprocessed the RACE reads via MiXCR and lists one record per CDR3 protein. V and J calls and clone size were set by TCRdb, not the authors. The data contain around 130,000 distinct CDR3 sequences, approximately 8.3% of them singletons. Trimming took 4 bases from V and 3 from J; bases not matched to a gene: 11. The germline CDR1 and CDR2 sequences are LGHDT and YNNKEL (reference sequence). This CDR3 spans 16 amino acids.

The TCR was taken from a male donor in good health. Some clones in this sample may be carry-over from other donors' samples. The rearrangement uses TRBV3-1 and TRBJ2-7, with TRBD2 matching over 8 bases. The specimen sequenced was whole blood. The CDR3 DNA sequence: TGTGCCAGCAGCCCACCCGGGGGGGAGAGGGTCTACGAGCAGTACTTC. Its translation: CASSPPGGERVYEQYF.